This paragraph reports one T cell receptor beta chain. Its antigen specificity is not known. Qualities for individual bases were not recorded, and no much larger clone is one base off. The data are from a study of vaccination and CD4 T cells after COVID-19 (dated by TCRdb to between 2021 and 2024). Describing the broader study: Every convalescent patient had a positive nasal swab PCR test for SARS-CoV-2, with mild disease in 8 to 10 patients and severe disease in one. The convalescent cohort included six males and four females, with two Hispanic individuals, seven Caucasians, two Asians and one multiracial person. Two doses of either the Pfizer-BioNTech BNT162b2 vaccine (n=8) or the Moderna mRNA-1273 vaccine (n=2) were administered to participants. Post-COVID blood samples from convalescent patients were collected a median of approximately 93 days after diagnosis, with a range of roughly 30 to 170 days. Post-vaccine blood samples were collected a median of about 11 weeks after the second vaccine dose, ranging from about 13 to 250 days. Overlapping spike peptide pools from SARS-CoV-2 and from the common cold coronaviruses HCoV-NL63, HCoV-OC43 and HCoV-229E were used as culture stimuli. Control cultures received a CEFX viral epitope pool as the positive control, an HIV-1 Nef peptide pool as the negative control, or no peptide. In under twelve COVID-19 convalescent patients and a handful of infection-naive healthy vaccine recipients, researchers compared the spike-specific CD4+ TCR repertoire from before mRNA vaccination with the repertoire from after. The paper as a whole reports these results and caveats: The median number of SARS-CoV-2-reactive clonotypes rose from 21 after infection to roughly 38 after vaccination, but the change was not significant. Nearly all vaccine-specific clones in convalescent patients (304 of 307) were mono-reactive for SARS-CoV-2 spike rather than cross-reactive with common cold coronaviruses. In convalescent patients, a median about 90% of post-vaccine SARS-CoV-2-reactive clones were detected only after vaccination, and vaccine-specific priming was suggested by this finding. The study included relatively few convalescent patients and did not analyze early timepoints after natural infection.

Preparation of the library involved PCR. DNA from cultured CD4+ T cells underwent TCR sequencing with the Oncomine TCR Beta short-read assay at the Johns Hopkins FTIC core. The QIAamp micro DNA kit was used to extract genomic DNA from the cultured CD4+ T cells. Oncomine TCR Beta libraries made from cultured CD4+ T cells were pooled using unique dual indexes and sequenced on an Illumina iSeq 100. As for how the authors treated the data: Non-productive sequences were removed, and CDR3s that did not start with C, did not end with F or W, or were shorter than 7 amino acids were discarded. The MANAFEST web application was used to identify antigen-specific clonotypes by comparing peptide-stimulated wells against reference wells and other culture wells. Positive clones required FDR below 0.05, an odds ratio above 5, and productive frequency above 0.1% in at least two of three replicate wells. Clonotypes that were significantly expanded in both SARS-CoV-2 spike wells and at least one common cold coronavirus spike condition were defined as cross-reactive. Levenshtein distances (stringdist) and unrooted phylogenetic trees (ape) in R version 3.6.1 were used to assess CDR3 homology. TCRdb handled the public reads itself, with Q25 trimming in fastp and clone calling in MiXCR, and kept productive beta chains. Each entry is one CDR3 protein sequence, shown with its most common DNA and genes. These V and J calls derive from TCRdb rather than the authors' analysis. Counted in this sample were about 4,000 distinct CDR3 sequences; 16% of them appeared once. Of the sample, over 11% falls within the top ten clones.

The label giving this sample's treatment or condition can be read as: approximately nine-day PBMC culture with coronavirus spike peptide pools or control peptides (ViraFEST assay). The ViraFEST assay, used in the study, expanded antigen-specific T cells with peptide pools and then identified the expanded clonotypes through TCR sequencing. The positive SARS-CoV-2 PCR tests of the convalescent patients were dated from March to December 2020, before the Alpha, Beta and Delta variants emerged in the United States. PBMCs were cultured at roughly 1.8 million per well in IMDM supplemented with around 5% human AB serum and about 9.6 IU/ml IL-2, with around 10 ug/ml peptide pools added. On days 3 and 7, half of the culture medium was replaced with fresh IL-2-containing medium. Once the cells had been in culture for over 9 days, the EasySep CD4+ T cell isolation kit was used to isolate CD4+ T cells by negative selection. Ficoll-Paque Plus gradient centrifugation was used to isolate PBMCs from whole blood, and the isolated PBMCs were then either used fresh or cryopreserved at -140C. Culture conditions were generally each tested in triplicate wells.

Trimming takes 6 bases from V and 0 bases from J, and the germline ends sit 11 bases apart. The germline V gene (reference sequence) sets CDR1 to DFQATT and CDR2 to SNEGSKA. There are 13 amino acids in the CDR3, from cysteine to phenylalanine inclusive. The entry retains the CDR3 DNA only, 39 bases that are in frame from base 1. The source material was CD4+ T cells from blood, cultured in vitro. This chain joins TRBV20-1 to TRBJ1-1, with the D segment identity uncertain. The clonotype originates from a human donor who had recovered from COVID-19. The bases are TGCAGTGCCGCCGACGTCTTGAACACTGAAGCTTTCTTT. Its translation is CSAADVLNTEAFF.